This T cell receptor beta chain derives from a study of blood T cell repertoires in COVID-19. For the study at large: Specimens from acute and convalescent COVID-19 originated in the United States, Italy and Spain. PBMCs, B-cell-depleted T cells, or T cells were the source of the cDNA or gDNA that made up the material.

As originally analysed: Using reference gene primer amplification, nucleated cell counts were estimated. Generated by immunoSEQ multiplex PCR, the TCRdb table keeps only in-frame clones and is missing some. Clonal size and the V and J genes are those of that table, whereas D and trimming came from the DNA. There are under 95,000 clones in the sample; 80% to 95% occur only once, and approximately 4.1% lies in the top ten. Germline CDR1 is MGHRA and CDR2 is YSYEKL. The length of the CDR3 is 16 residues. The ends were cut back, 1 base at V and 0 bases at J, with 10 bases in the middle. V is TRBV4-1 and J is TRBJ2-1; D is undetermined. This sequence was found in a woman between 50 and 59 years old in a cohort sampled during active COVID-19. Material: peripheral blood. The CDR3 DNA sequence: TGCGCCAGCAGCCAAGCCACCTCGAGCTCCTACAATGAGCAGTTCTTC. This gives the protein CASSQATSSSYNEQFF.